This T cell receptor beta chain was captured by sequencing in a study of blood T cell repertoires in COVID-19. Whole-study context: Whether acute or convalescent, the COVID-19 samples came from the United States, Italy and Spain. PBMCs, B-cell-depleted T cells, or T cells provided the cDNA or gDNA that made up the material.

A single count supports this clone. Clones were read by immunoSEQ multiplex PCR, and TCRdb kept only the in-frame ones, dropping some. This sample yields tens of thousands of clones, of which about four fifths are seen a single time; less than 30% belongs to the top ten. V lost 8 bases to trimming and J lost 7 bases; unmatched junction nucleotides: 5. Germline CDR1 SNHLY, CDR2 FYNNEI. CDR3 size: 12 residues. The specimen sequenced was peripheral blood. The V call is TRBV2, the J call TRBJ2-1, with 7 bases aligning to TRBD2. The TCR was taken from a human donor in a cohort sampled during active COVID-19. The CDR3 reads CASRDYQNEQFF. The CDR3 nucleotides read TGTGCCAGCCGGGACTACCAAAATGAGCAGTTCTTC.